A selection of T cell receptor beta chains follows, all from one sample in a study of PD-L1 blockade in urothelial cancer. Sequenced by immunoSEQ multiplex PCR; TCRdb stores in-frame clones only, minus some. The data contain around 51,000 clones, approximately 86% of them singletons. Here the sequenced sample was PBMCs, taken around atezolizumab (anti-PD-L1) treatment. These receptor sequences come from a man between 60 and 70 years old with urothelial cancer. Each CDR3 is given with its conserved first and last residue.

v_gene	j_gene	CDR3aa
TRBV5-1	TRBJ2-7	CASSSLGDPGTISYEQYF
TRBV28	TRBJ2-7	CASRMTSGRAFSSYEQYF
TRBV27	TRBJ2-1	CASRSYRGDNEQFF
TRBV28	TRBJ1-5	CASSPRGSYSNQPQHF
TRBV27	TRBJ2-4	CASSLSRSKNIQYF
TRBV6-6	TRBJ2-7	CASTLHGMGGEQYF
TRBV7-2	TRBJ2-7	CASSRTGYSYEQYF
TRBV5-1	TRBJ2-2	CASSPSGGPNTGELFF
TRBV5-1	TRBJ2-1	CASTSGQGLEQFF
TRBV10-3	TRBJ1-4	CAISSGQTATNEKLFF
TRBV5-8	TRBJ1-2	CASSLGTFYGYTF
TRBV25-1	TRBJ1-1	CASSDRNTEAFF
TRBV5-5	TRBJ2-7	CASSFISGNYEQYF
TRBV28	TRBJ2-3	CASSLSLTGSLSDTQYF
TRBV6-5	TRBJ2-3	CASSIGDPRVAQYF
TRBV5-1	TRBJ2-7	CASSLIGGSSYEQYF
TRBV7-9	TRBJ1-3	CALYQGSSPNTIYF
TRBV7-2	TRBJ2-1	CASSFGGGKGNEQFF
TRBV19	TRBJ2-5	CASSRPGYQETQYF
TRBV27	TRBJ1-2	CASSSDIAIYGYTF